This passage covers 31 T cell receptor beta chains from one sample sequenced in a study of early T cells in non-severe SARS-CoV-2 infection. Using its own MiXCR run on the 5' RACE reads, TCRdb lists one record per CDR3 protein. The data show about 64,000 distinct CDR3 sequences, more than 15% seen once. The sample here was whole blood, taken at baseline. The source is an adult who was a healthcare worker with PCR-confirmed SARS-CoV-2 infection or an uninfected control (not recorded which).

This rearrangement joins TRBV12-3 or TRBV12-4 to TRBJ2-1; 7 nucleotides line up with TRBD1. The CDR3 runs 15 residues. The V segment lost 6 bases and the J segment 3 bases; nucleotides outside the gene matches: 8. The CDR3 loop is CASSPRDSNYNEQFF. CDR3 nucleotides: TGTGCCAGCAGCCCACGGGACAGTAACTACAATGAGCAGTTCTTC.

On this clonotype: An end of the junction differs from the germline gene, which may be a read error. The V call is TRBV3-1, the J call TRBJ2-7, with 7 bases lining up with TRBD2. CDR1 is LGHDT, CDR2 YNNKEL, per germline (reference sequence). The CDR3 consists of 13 residues. The DNA of the CDR3 is TGTTCCAGCAGCCACGGGGGGACCTACGAGCAGTACTTC. It translates to CSSSHGGTYEQYF.

V gene TRBV28 combines with J gene TRBJ2-3; D possibly matches TRBD1 or TRBD2 (5 bases each). CDR3 length: 16 residues. Germline V CDR1 and CDR2: MDHEN, SYDVKM. V lost 7 bases and J lost 1, with 18 bases in between. The chain's CDR3 is CASTSPGGHRTDTQYF. The CDR3 bases are TGTGCCAGCACCTCTCCCGGAGGACATCGCACAGATACGCAGTATTTT.

This clonotype was detected only a few times. The chain combines TRBV7-9 with TRBJ2-1, with 7 bases aligning to TRBD1. Germline V gene lookup returns CDR1 SEHNR and CDR2 FQNEAQ (reference sequence). Trimming took 4 bases from V and 5 from J; bases not matched to a gene: 2. This CDR3 has 13 amino acids. This chain's CDR3 is CASSWDRNNEQFF. The CDR3 bases are TGTGCCAGCAGCTGGGACAGAAACAATGAGCAGTTCTTC. Based on the CDR3 plus reference TRBV7-9 and TRBJ2-1, the full variable domain is DTGVSQNPRHKITKRGQNVTFRCDPISEHNRLYWYRQTLGQGPEFLTYFQNEAQLEKSRLLSDRFSAERPKGSFSTLEIQRTEQGDSAMYLCASSWDRNNEQFFGPGTRLTVL.

This clonotype was recorded a few times. V and J are TRBV7-2 and TRBJ2-3; 9 nucleotides align to TRBD2. The CDR3 consists of 16 residues. With 1 base clipped from V and 6 bases from J, the junction kept 8 bases outside the gene matches. Germline-derived CDR1 and CDR2 are SGHTA and FQGNSA. CDR3 in DNA: TGTGCCAGCAGCTTAGTCGGGACTAGCCTTACCGATACGCAGTATTTT. Its translation is CASSLVGTSLTDTQYF. The full variable domain, with the rest looked up from reference TRBV7-2 and TRBJ2-3, is GAGVSQSPSNKVTEKGKDVELRCDPISGHTALYWYRQSLGQGLEFLIYFQGNSAPDKSGLPSDRFSAERTGGSVSTLTIQRTQQEDSAVYLCASSLVGTSLTDTQYFGPGTRLTVL.

This clonotype was observed a few times. The V and J genes are TRBV14 and TRBJ2-7; D is ambiguous. There are 13 residues in the CDR3. The V gene's germline CDR1 is SGHDN and CDR2 FVKESK. V gave up 1 base and J gave up 6 bases, with 10 bases separating them. The CDR3 bases are TGTGCCAGCAGCCAAGCCCTAACTACCGAGCAGTACTTC. This sequence encodes CASSQALTTEQYF.

The chain couples TRBV10-3 to TRBJ1-2; TRBD1 matches at 7 bases. With 3 bases clipped from V and 4 bases from J, the junction kept 8 bases outside the gene matches. This CDR3 spans 15 amino acids. Germline lookup yields CDR1 ENHRY and CDR2 SYGVKD. The CDR3 reads CAISEPRQGAYGYTF. The CDR3 DNA sequence: TGTGCCATCAGTGAACCCCGACAGGGTGCCTATGGCTACACCTTC.

This clonotype was picked up a small number of times. In DNA, the CDR3 is TGTGCCAGCAGCCGAACAGAGACCCAGTACTTC. Residues: CASSRTETQYF. The chain is built from TRBV12-3 or TRBV12-4 and TRBJ2-5; no clear D. This CDR3 comprises 11 residues. V was cut by 6 bases and J by 4 bases, with 6 bases left in between.

This sequence joins TRBV4-3 and TRBJ2-1; the D gene could be TRBD1 or TRBD2 (6 bases each). Germline lookup yields CDR1 LGHNA and CDR2 YSLEER. Deletions cut 1 base from V and 2 bases from J, with 9 bases between. The CDR3 is 15 amino acids. This CDR3 reads CASSQARGPYNEQFF. CDR3 sequence (DNA): TGCGCCAGCAGCCAAGCCCGGGGGCCCTACAATGAGCAGTTCTTC.

This clonotype appeared many times. The V call is TRBV2, the J call TRBJ1-1, with unresolved D. The CDR3 totals 14 residues. Trimming took off 7 bases at V and 0 bases at J, with 12 bases between the two ends. The germline CDR1 and CDR2 sequences are SNHLY and FYNNEI. The CDR3 nucleotides are TGTGCCAGCACGCAACAGAACATGAACACTGAAGCTTTCTTT. Translation gives CASTQQNMNTEAFF. The complete variable domain, with remaining parts taken from reference TRBV2 and TRBJ1-1, reads EPEVTQTPSHQVTQMGQEVILRCVPISNHLYFYWYRQILGQKVEFLVSFYNNEISEKSEIFDDQFSVERPDGSNFTLKIRSTKLEDSAMYFCASTQQNMNTEAFFGQGTRLTVV.

Note on this clonotype: A read error may account for a junction end that differs from germline. This chain uses TRBV12-3 or TRBV12-4 with TRBJ2-1, with 9 bases fitting TRBD2. The CDR3 extends over 17 amino acids. CDR3 in amino acids: CTSSPKGLAGGYNEQFF. DNA for the CDR3: TGTACCAGCAGTCCCAAGGGGTTGGCGGGAGGGTACAATGAGCAGTTCTTC.

This clonotype has a count of ten or more. The chain employs TRBV3-1 and TRBJ1-6; 7 bases match TRBD1. This CDR3 region has 15 residues. The V and J ends lost 1 base and 10 bases, in that order; junction bases with no gene match: 7. Looked up from germline, CDR1 is LGHDT and CDR2 is YNNKEL (reference sequence). For the CDR3, the DNA is TGTGCCAGCAGCCAAGGAGGGGACAGAAGGTCACCCCTCCACTTT. Its protein is CASSQGGDRRSPLHF.

This clonotype was seen a handful of times. The chain uses TRBV10-1 and TRBJ1-2; 9 positions match TRBD1. V trimming: 10 bases; J trimming: 4 bases; junction bases outside the gene matches: 28. This CDR3 is 20 amino acids long. Germline V lookup: CDR1 WNHNN, CDR2 SYGVQD (reference sequence). The CDR3 DNA reads as TGCGCCAACTACGACCGAAGAGCCCGGACAGGGGAGTTTCGTGTCTATGGCTACACCTTC. It yields the protein CANYDRRARTGEFRVYGYTF.

This clonotype was counted ten times or more. The chain carries TRBV29-1 and TRBJ2-7, with D uncertain. Germline loops: CDR1 SQVTM, CDR2 ANQGSEA. The CDR3 has 12 amino acids. V shed 4 bases and J shed 0 bases, with 7 bases lying between them. Here the CDR3 reads CSVAETSYEQYF. CDR3 DNA: TGCAGCGTTGCCGAAACCTCCTACGAGCAGTACTTC.

The chain couples TRBV6-6 to TRBJ1-3; D is unresolved. CDR1 is MNHNY, CDR2 SVGAGI, per germline (reference sequence). The CDR3 consists of 12 residues. Trimming pared 4 bases from V and 11 bases from J, leaving 12 bases between. CDR3: CASSSNSPAIYF. Here the CDR3 DNA reads TGTGCCAGCAGTTCTAACAGCCCGGCCATATATTTT.

This clonotype was counted many times. V and J are TRBV2 and TRBJ1-1, with no clear D. CDR3 length equals 10 residues. CDR1 SNHLY and CDR2 FYNNEI come from the germline V gene. The germline V and J ends were trimmed by 4 bases and 10 bases, with 7 bases remaining between them. The CDR3 DNA sequence: TGTGCCAGCAGTGCTCTCAGAGCTTTCTTT. This translates into CASSALRAFF.

The chain employs TRBV6-5 and TRBJ1-2; D remains unclear. The CDR3 consists of 14 residues. V lost 6 bases and J lost 7, with 18 bases in between. Germline lookup yields CDR1 MNHEY and CDR2 SVGAGI. DNA for the CDR3: TGTGCCAGCAGACCCCCCGAGGAGGCTGCTGGCTACACCTTC. This sequence encodes CASRPPEEAAGYTF.

This clonotype was counted at least ten times. The chain couples TRBV7-2 to TRBJ2-7; D is uncertain. V was clipped by 2 bases and J by 3 bases, with 17 bases between them. The germline V gene encodes CDR1 SGHTA and CDR2 FQGNSA. CDR3 length: 16 amino acids. The CDR3 DNA follows: TGTGCCAGCAGCTTACCCCCCGCCGGAAACTACTACGAGCAGTACTTC. The encoded protein is CASSLPPAGNYYEQYF.

The chain links TRBV19 to TRBJ2-7; D possibly uses TRBD1 or TRBD2 (6 bases each). This CDR3 comprises 14 residues. The V and J ends lost 3 bases and 2 bases respectively, with 11 bases between them. Germline CDR1 LNHDA, CDR2 SQIVND (reference sequence). The CDR3, as DNA: TGTGCCAGTAGTATGAAGGGGGGCACCTACGAGCAGTACTTC. It encodes CASSMKGGTYEQYF. Filled out from reference TRBV19 and TRBJ2-7, the complete variable domain reads DGGITQSPKYLFRKEGQNVTLSCEQNLNHDAMYWYRQDPGQGLRLIYYSQIVNDFQKGDIAEGYSVSREKKESFPLTVTSAQKNPTAFYLCASSMKGGTYEQYFGPGTRLTVT.

The chain carries TRBV7-8 and TRBJ1-1; D ambiguous. The CDR3 covers 15 residues. Per the germline V gene, CDR1 is SGHVS and CDR2 is FQNEAQ. V dropped 0 bases and J dropped 6 bases, with 14 bases sitting between them. The CDR3 DNA follows: TGTGCCAGCAGCTTAGCGGCCCAGATCAACGCTGAAGCTTTCTTT. Its protein product is CASSLAAQINAEAFF. Filled out from reference TRBV7-8 and TRBJ1-1, the complete variable domain reads GAGVSQSPRYKVAKRGQDVALRCDPISGHVSLFWYQQALGQGPEFLTYFQNEAQLDKSGLPSDRFFAERPEGSVSTLKIQRTQQEDSAVYLCASSLAAQINAEAFFGQGTRLTVV.

J is TRBJ2-5 and V is TRBV29-1, with a possible D match to TRBD2 (6 bases). This CDR3 spans 11 amino acids. V lost 8 bases and J lost 5, with 12 bases in between. Germline V lookup: CDR1 SQVTM, CDR2 ANQGSEA. CDR3 loop: CSSGLGETQYF. In nucleotides, the CDR3 is TGCAGCTCGGGACTGGGGGAGACCCAGTACTTC.

The CDR3 loop reads CASSISGVNTEAFF. CDR3 sequence (DNA): TGTGCCAGCAGTATCTCAGGGGTGAACACTGAAGCTTTCTTT. The V call is TRBV6-5, the J call TRBJ1-1, with D possibly being TRBD1 (6 bases). Looked up from germline, CDR1 is MNHEY and CDR2 is SVGAGI. This CDR3 is built from 14 residues. V dropped 5 bases and J dropped 0 bases, with 10 bases sitting between them.

The chain carries TRBV19 and TRBJ2-3; 8 bases fit TRBD1. The V gene's germline CDR1 is LNHDA and CDR2 SQIVND (reference sequence). The trim removed 6 bases at V and 6 bases at J, leaving 2 bases unmatched. The CDR3 has 12 residues. The CDR3 nucleotides are TGTGCCAGTAGACGACAGGGGGATACGCAGTATTTT. This translates into CASRRQGDTQYF.

In this sample, this clonotype turned up a few times. As DNA, the CDR3 is TGTGCCAGCAGCTTAGGCGCGGGAGGAGATACGCAGTATTTT. Translated, it gives CASSLGAGGDTQYF. This rearrangement joins TRBV7-9 to TRBJ2-3; TRBD2 aligns across 8 bases. Trimming took 1 base from V and 5 from J; bases not matched to a gene: 2. CDR3 size: 14 residues. Germline CDR1 and CDR2: SEHNR and FQNEAQ (reference sequence).

The rearrangement joins TRBV10-3 to TRBJ1-1; D might be TRBD1 (5 bases). Trimming removed 8 bases at V and 4 bases at J, with 14 bases between. Germline-derived CDR1 and CDR2 are ENHRY and SYGVKD. The CDR3 loop spans 13 amino acids. CDR3 DNA sequence: TGTGCCATCGGAACGGGGGATCCCACTGAAGCTTTCTTT. Its protein product is CAIGTGDPTEAFF.

This clonotype turned up a few times. CDR3 region: CASARDREGTEAFF. CDR3 bases: TGCGCCAGCGCGCGCGACAGGGAAGGCACTGAAGCTTTCTTT. The chain couples TRBV10-1 to TRBJ1-1, with 7 bases matching TRBD1. The germline V gene encodes CDR1 WNHNN and CDR2 SYGVQD (reference sequence). With V trimmed by 8 bases and J by 4 bases, 10 bases remained unmatched. The CDR3 is 14 residues long.

This clonotype occurred a few times. The gene calls are TRBV29-1 and TRBJ1-1; TRBD1 matches at 7 bases. Germline trimming cut 2 bases from V and 6 bases from J; bases unmatched to any gene: 9. In germline, CDR1 is SQVTM, CDR2 ANQGSEA. The CDR3 extends over 14 amino acids. The CDR3 coding sequence is TGCAGCGTTGAAAAGGGGGCGCTGTCCGCTGAAGCTTTCTTT. Residues: CSVEKGALSAEAFF.

The rearrangement uses TRBV4-3 and TRBJ2-2, with a tentative D call TRBD1 (6 bases). V was clipped by 0 bases and J by 3 bases, with 11 bases between them. The CDR3 runs 16 residues. CDR1 is LGHNA and CDR2 is YSLEER in the germline V gene. The CDR3 sequence is CASSQDYRAHTGELFF. The CDR3 region has the DNA TGCGCCAGCAGCCAAGATTACAGGGCCCACACCGGGGAGCTGTTTTTT.

The rearrangement joins TRBV20-1 to TRBJ1-6; a weak D match, TRBD1 (5 bases). The CDR3 is 15 amino acids. Germline assignment: CDR1 DFQATT and CDR2 SNEGSKA (reference sequence). V was shortened by 5 bases and J by 5 bases, with 16 bases between the two germline ends. The CDR3 here is CSAQYPGQHNSPLHF. As DNA, the CDR3 is TGCAGTGCTCAGTACCCGGGGCAGCATAATTCACCCCTCCACTTT.

This clonotype was observed a few times. V and J are TRBV7-6 and TRBJ2-1, with 10 bases fitting TRBD2. CDR3 length equals 18 residues. The V gene's germline CDR1 is SGHVS and CDR2 FNYEAQ. The V gene end was trimmed by 2 bases and the J gene end by 5 bases; junction bases not matched to a gene: 12. In DNA form, the CDR3 reads TGTGCCAGCAGCTTACTGTTAATAGCGGGGGGCGTTGACAATGAGCAGTTCTTC. The encoded protein is CASSLLLIAGGVDNEQFF.

J is TRBJ1-3 and V is TRBV6-6; D gene unclear. The germline V gene encodes CDR1 MNHNY and CDR2 SVGAGI (reference sequence). The CDR3 covers 15 residues. The V gene lost 6 bases and the J gene lost 0 bases, with 12 bases spanning the gap. The DNA for the CDR3 is TGTGCCAGCAGGCTCGACGAATTCTCTGGAAACACCATATATTTT. Translating it yields CASRLDEFSGNTIYF.